A selection of T cell receptor beta chains follows, all from one sample in a study of early T cells in non-severe SARS-CoV-2 infection. One entry per CDR3 protein results from TCRdb running MiXCR on the 5' RACE reads. The sample carries some 60,000 distinct CDR3 sequences, roughly 12% recorded once. Sequenced material: whole blood, taken at baseline. Receptors were obtained from an adult who was a healthcare worker with PCR-confirmed SARS-CoV-2 infection or an uninfected control (not recorded which). The CDR3 runs from the conserved cysteine through the conserved F or W. The order of the fields is J gene, V gene, D gene, clone size, CDR3 protein, CDR3 DNA. D genes are given only for firm matches. Clone size appears in some rows only: once, few, many, or a class for an expanded clone.

j_gene: TRBJ1-6
v_gene: TRBV15
d_gene: TRBD1
abundance: NA
CDR3aa: CATSRNRGPNNSPLHF
CDR3nt: TGTGCCACCAGCCGAAACAGGGGACCAAATAATTCACCCCTCCACTTT

j_gene: TRBJ1-2
v_gene: TRBV25-1
d_gene: NA
abundance: NA
CDR3aa: CASSQDKYGYTF
CDR3nt: TGTGCCAGCAGTCAAGACAAGTATGGCTACACCTTC

j_gene: TRBJ2-3
v_gene: TRBV20-1
d_gene: TRBD2
abundance: few
CDR3aa: CSAPTFLAGGQDTQYF
CDR3nt: TGCAGTGCACCTACATTTCTAGCGGGAGGACAAGATACGCAGTATTTT

j_gene: TRBJ1-4
v_gene: TRBV28
d_gene: NA
abundance: NA
CDR3aa: CATQKAQATNEKLFF
CDR3nt: TGTGCCACCCAAAAGGCACAGGCTACTAATGAAAAACTGTTTTTT

j_gene: TRBJ1-6
v_gene: TRBV5-4
d_gene: TRBD1
abundance: NA
CDR3aa: CASSQGQGPSPLHF
CDR3nt: TGTGCCAGCAGCCAAGGACAGGGGCCCTCACCCCTCCACTTT

j_gene: TRBJ2-1
v_gene: TRBV16
d_gene: NA
abundance: NA
CDR3aa: CASSQWNEQFF
CDR3nt: TGTGCCAGCAGCCAATGGAATGAGCAGTTCTTC

j_gene: TRBJ2-4
v_gene: TRBV28
d_gene: TRBD1
abundance: few
CDR3aa: CASSFVERGPKNIQYF
CDR3nt: TGTGCCAGCAGTTTTGTGGAGAGGGGGCCAAAAAACATTCAGTACTTC

j_gene: TRBJ1-3
v_gene: TRBV4-3
d_gene: TRBD1
abundance: few
CDR3aa: CASSQERQGAGNTIYF
CDR3nt: TGCGCCAGCAGCCAAGAACGACAGGGTGCTGGAAACACCATATATTTT

j_gene: TRBJ2-5
v_gene: TRBV12-3/TRBV12-4
d_gene: TRBD2
abundance: NA
CDR3aa: CASRWASGSRQETQYF
CDR3nt: TGTGCCAGCAGATGGGCTAGCGGGAGTCGCCAAGAGACCCAGTACTTC

j_gene: TRBJ1-2
v_gene: TRBV28
d_gene: NA
abundance: many
CDR3aa: CASIPRFSAYGYTF
CDR3nt: TGTGCCAGCATCCCACGTTTCAGTGCCTATGGCTACACCTTC

j_gene: TRBJ1-4
v_gene: TRBV29-1
d_gene: TRBD1
abundance: NA
CDR3aa: CSVETGGREKLFF
CDR3nt: TGCAGCGTCGAGACAGGGGGTAGGGAAAAACTGTTTTTT

j_gene: TRBJ1-5
v_gene: TRBV18
d_gene: NA
abundance: few
CDR3aa: CASSPVHSNQPQHF
CDR3nt: TGTGCCAGCTCACCCGTACATAGCAATCAGCCCCAGCATTTT

j_gene: TRBJ1-6
v_gene: TRBV3-1
d_gene: NA
abundance: many
CDR3aa: CASSQGTYNSPLHF
CDR3nt: TGTGCCAGCAGCCAAGGGACCTATAATTCACCCCTCCACTTT

j_gene: TRBJ2-3
v_gene: TRBV19
d_gene: TRBD2
abundance: NA
CDR3aa: CASAASGRYTDTQYF
CDR3nt: TGTGCCAGTGCGGCTAGCGGGAGATACACAGATACGCAGTATTTT

j_gene: TRBJ2-1
v_gene: TRBV20-1
d_gene: TRBD1
abundance: NA
CDR3aa: CSASLPGDRVSNEQFF
CDR3nt: TGCAGTGCTAGCCTCCCTGGGGACAGGGTCAGCAATGAGCAGTTCTTC

j_gene: TRBJ1-1
v_gene: TRBV30
d_gene: TRBD1
abundance: few
CDR3aa: CAWSQGVMNTEAFF
CDR3nt: TGTGCCTGGAGTCAGGGGGTGATGAACACTGAAGCTTTCTTT

j_gene: TRBJ1-3
v_gene: TRBV9
d_gene: NA
abundance: few
CDR3aa: CASSVEDFFSGNTIYF
CDR3nt: TGTGCCAGCAGCGTAGAGGACTTTTTCTCTGGAAACACCATATATTTT

j_gene: TRBJ1-6
v_gene: TRBV12-3/TRBV12-4
d_gene: NA
abundance: NA
CDR3aa: CASSRPQRWSPLHF
CDR3nt: TGTGCCAGCAGTCGCCCCCAAAGATGGTCACCCCTCCACTTT

j_gene: TRBJ2-7
v_gene: TRBV7-2
d_gene: NA
abundance: many
CDR3aa: CASSGGGPQYEQYF
CDR3nt: TGTGCCAGCAGCGGAGGAGGGCCACAATACGAGCAGTACTTC

j_gene: TRBJ2-5
v_gene: TRBV20-1
d_gene: NA
abundance: few
CDR3aa: CSARDLRVQETQYF
CDR3nt: TGCAGTGCTAGAGATCTTCGGGTCCAAGAGACCCAGTACTTC

j_gene: TRBJ2-3
v_gene: TRBV10-2
d_gene: NA
abundance: many
CDR3aa: CASSAGDTQYF
CDR3nt: TGCGCCAGCAGTGCGGGGGATACGCAGTATTTT

j_gene: TRBJ1-1
v_gene: TRBV7-2
d_gene: NA
abundance: few
CDR3aa: CASSPAGNTEAFF
CDR3nt: TGTGCCAGCAGCCCGGCTGGGAACACTGAAGCTTTCTTT

j_gene: TRBJ1-2
v_gene: TRBV20-1
d_gene: NA
abundance: NA
CDR3aa: CSAREGRSSGYTF
CDR3nt: TGCAGTGCTAGAGAGGGCCGGTCGTCTGGCTACACCTTC

j_gene: TRBJ1-4
v_gene: TRBV12-3/TRBV12-4
d_gene: NA
abundance: many
CDR3aa: CASSLNLREKLFF
CDR3nt: TGTGCCAGCAGTTTGAACCTACGGGAAAAACTGTTTTTT

j_gene: TRBJ2-6
v_gene: TRBV6-2/TRBV6-3
d_gene: TRBD1
abundance: few
CDR3aa: CASSYRQGQPLSGANVLTF
CDR3nt: TGTGCCAGCAGTTACCGACAGGGTCAACCTCTCTCTGGGGCCAACGTCCTGACTTTC

j_gene: TRBJ2-2
v_gene: TRBV20-1
d_gene: NA
abundance: few
CDR3aa: CSVESGATNTGEPFF
CDR3nt: TGCAGTGTCGAGTCGGGGGCCACGAACACCGGGGAGCCGTTTTTT

j_gene: TRBJ1-1
v_gene: TRBV20-1
d_gene: NA
abundance: few
CDR3aa: CSASRSTGNTEAFF
CDR3nt: TGCAGTGCTAGTCGATCAACCGGGAACACTGAAGCTTTCTTT

j_gene: TRBJ2-7
v_gene: TRBV6-5
d_gene: NA
abundance: many
CDR3aa: CASSLSGTGRFYEQYF
CDR3nt: TGTGCCAGCAGTTTATCCGGGACTGGAAGATTTTACGAGCAGTACTTC

j_gene: TRBJ1-2
v_gene: TRBV18
d_gene: TRBD1
abundance: NA
CDR3aa: CASSPGTGGYNGYTF
CDR3nt: TGTGCCAGCTCACCAGGGACAGGGGGCTATAATGGCTACACCTTC

j_gene: TRBJ2-3
v_gene: TRBV29-1
d_gene: NA
abundance: NA
CDR3aa: CSVEGEYSTDTQYF
CDR3nt: TGCAGCGTTGAAGGGGAGTATTCCACAGATACGCAGTATTTT

j_gene: TRBJ2-7
v_gene: TRBV28
d_gene: NA
abundance: NA
CDR3aa: CASSKFRTLSSYEQYF
CDR3nt: TGTGCCAGCAGTAAGTTCCGGACGCTATCATCCTACGAGCAGTACTTC

j_gene: TRBJ2-7
v_gene: TRBV12-3/TRBV12-4
d_gene: NA
abundance: NA
CDR3aa: CASSLGLSSYEQYF
CDR3nt: TGTGCCAGCAGTTTAGGGCTCAGCTCCTACGAGCAGTACTTC

j_gene: TRBJ2-7
v_gene: TRBV29-1
d_gene: NA
abundance: NA
CDR3aa: CSVEDPLNEQYF
CDR3nt: TGCAGCGTTGAAGACCCCCTTAACGAGCAGTACTTC

j_gene: TRBJ2-3
v_gene: TRBV7-2
d_gene: NA
abundance: many
CDR3aa: CASSSGNTDTQYF
CDR3nt: TGTGCCAGCAGCTCCGGGAACACAGATACGCAGTATTTT

j_gene: TRBJ2-7
v_gene: TRBV5-6
d_gene: NA
abundance: few
CDR3aa: CASSPNGRTYEQYF
CDR3nt: TGTGCCAGCAGCCCTAACGGGAGAACCTACGAGCAGTACTTC

j_gene: TRBJ1-5
v_gene: TRBV20-1
d_gene: NA
abundance: NA
CDR3aa: CSARGGGGSNQPQHF
CDR3nt: TGCAGTGCTAGAGGCGGGGGTGGAAGCAATCAGCCCCAGCATTTT

j_gene: TRBJ2-5
v_gene: TRBV9
d_gene: NA
abundance: few
CDR3aa: CASSIGAGPRGETQYF
CDR3nt: TGTGCCAGCAGCATAGGAGCGGGTCCACGGGGAGAGACCCAGTACTTC

j_gene: TRBJ1-2
v_gene: TRBV18
d_gene: TRBD1
abundance: few
CDR3aa: CASSPDQGAQHGYTF
CDR3nt: TGTGCCAGCTCCCCTGATCAGGGGGCGCAACATGGCTACACCTTC

j_gene: TRBJ1-4
v_gene: TRBV9
d_gene: NA
abundance: many
CDR3aa: CASSPWGASANEKLFF
CDR3nt: TGTGCCAGCAGCCCATGGGGGGCTTCGGCTAATGAAAAACTGTTTTTT

j_gene: TRBJ2-3
v_gene: TRBV6-2/TRBV6-3
d_gene: TRBD1
abundance: many
CDR3aa: CASSYSSTGGDTQYF
CDR3nt: TGTGCCAGCAGTTACTCGTCGACAGGGGGAGATACGCAGTATTTT

j_gene: TRBJ2-7
v_gene: TRBV12-3/TRBV12-4
d_gene: NA
abundance: NA
CDR3aa: CASSLRGTRYEQYF
CDR3nt: TGTGCCAGCAGTCTACGGGGGACGCGGTACGAGCAGTACTTC

j_gene: TRBJ1-2
v_gene: TRBV18
d_gene: NA
abundance: few
CDR3aa: CASSPSVGGGYGYTF
CDR3nt: TGTGCCAGCTCACCAAGCGTAGGAGGGGGCTATGGCTACACCTTC

j_gene: TRBJ2-3
v_gene: TRBV4-3
d_gene: TRBD2
abundance: NA
CDR3aa: CASSQDFSGGKDTQYF
CDR3nt: TGCGCCAGCAGCCAAGATTTCTCGGGAGGGAAAGATACGCAGTATTTT

j_gene: TRBJ2-3
v_gene: TRBV2
d_gene: TRBD2
abundance: few
CDR3aa: CASSALAGVNTQYF
CDR3nt: TGTGCCAGCAGTGCACTAGCGGGGGTAAATACGCAGTATTTT

j_gene: TRBJ1-1
v_gene: TRBV2
d_gene: NA
abundance: NA
CDR3aa: CASSEATDEAFF
CDR3nt: TGTGCCAGCAGTGAAGCGACTGACGAAGCTTTCTTT

j_gene: TRBJ2-7
v_gene: TRBV21-1
d_gene: NA
abundance: NA
CDR3aa: CASSKRRYF
CDR3nt: TGTGCCAGCAGCAAACGGAGATACTTC

j_gene: TRBJ2-4
v_gene: TRBV2
d_gene: NA
abundance: few
CDR3aa: CASSEYRGGGQGKNIQYF
CDR3nt: TGTGCCAGCAGTGAATACCGTGGAGGGGGCCAGGGCAAAAACATTCAGTACTTC

j_gene: TRBJ1-5
v_gene: TRBV27
d_gene: NA
abundance: NA
CDR3aa: CASSTRDHNQPQHF
CDR3nt: TGTGCCAGCTCGACCAGGGATCACAATCAGCCCCAGCATTTT

j_gene: TRBJ2-1
v_gene: TRBV5-6
d_gene: NA
abundance: NA
CDR3aa: CASSLFDRTEYNEQFF
CDR3nt: TGTGCCAGCAGCTTGTTCGACCGGACAGAATACAATGAGCAGTTCTTC

j_gene: TRBJ2-5
v_gene: TRBV30
d_gene: NA
abundance: few
CDR3aa: CAWSSRKETQYF
CDR3nt: TGTGCCTGGAGTTCCCGCAAAGAGACCCAGTACTTC